Presented here are 3 T cell receptor beta chains from one specimen sequenced in a study of identical twins. TCRdb reanalysed the 5' RACE reads using MiXCR and keeps one entry per CDR3 protein. The sample includes approximately 190,000 distinct CDR3 sequences, 15% to 20% of them seen just once. These same records also appear under a second study, on T cells expressing NK-cell markers.

Input material: CD8+ T cells sorted from blood. The source is a woman aged 18-35 years in good health.

The genes are TRBV9 and TRBJ2-7, with D possibly being TRBD1 (6 bases). Trimming pared 0 bases from V and 7 bases from J, leaving 14 bases between. Germline loops: CDR1 SGDLS, CDR2 YYNGEE. This CDR3 is built from 14 residues. The CDR3 bases are TGTGCCAGCAGCGTAGAGGGACACCCCGGGGAGCAGTACTTC. This codes for CASSVEGHPGEQYF.

This clonotype came up a few times. The V and J genes are TRBV2 and TRBJ2-7; 10 bases map to TRBD1. The CDR3 is 14 amino acids. V lost 7 bases to trimming and J lost 5 bases; unmatched junction nucleotides: 8. From germline, CDR1 is SNHLY and CDR2 FYNNEI. As DNA, the CDR3 is TGTGCCAGCACGCAGGGACAGGGGTGGGACGAGCAGTACTTC. As protein: CASTQGQGWDEQYF.

This clonotype was counted only a few times. J is TRBJ2-1 and V is TRBV29-1; 15 nucleotides match TRBD2. Per the germline V gene, CDR1 is SQVTM and CDR2 is ANQGSEA. With 6 bases clipped from V and 2 bases from J, the junction kept 5 bases outside the gene matches. The CDR3 is 16 residues long. This chain's CDR3 is CSVVGLAGGTYNEQFF. The CDR3 DNA reads as TGCAGCGTCGTGGGACTAGCGGGAGGAACCTACAATGAGCAGTTCTTC.